What follows are 11 T cell receptor beta chains derived from one specimen sequenced in a study of T cell repertoires in cytomegalovirus infection. TCRdb passed the reads through MiXCR, listing each CDR3 protein once. The sample consists of about 490,000 distinct CDR3 sequences, 11% of them appearing once. The sample was PBMCs. These receptors were taken from a human donor in good health (CMV status not recorded). Some clones in this sample may be carry-over from other donors' samples.

This clonotype was counted ten times or more. The V gene is TRBV11-2, the J gene TRBJ2-1, with D uncertain. The CDR3 runs 13 residues. CDR1 and CDR2 (germline): SGHAT, FQNNGV. Deletions cut 0 bases from V and 9 bases from J, with 9 bases between. DNA of the CDR3: TGTGCCAGCAGCTTAGAGCCCTCCGGTGAGCAGTTCTTC. Amino acids: CASSLEPSGEQFF. Full variable domain (missing parts from reference TRBV11-2 and TRBJ2-1): EAGVAQSPRYKIIEKRQSVAFWCNPISGHATLYWYQQILGQGPKLLIQFQNNGVVDDSQLPKDRFSAERLKGVDSTLKIQPAKLEDSAVYLCASSLEPSGEQFFGPGTRLTVL.

This clonotype was observed many times. This chain uses TRBV12-3 or TRBV12-4 with TRBJ2-2, with D perhaps TRBD1 (5 bases). The CDR3 runs to 16 residues. V was trimmed by 6 bases and J by 3 bases, leaving 17 bases between them. The CDR3 nucleotides are TGTGCCAGCAGACCACAGGATCTCCCCTACACCGGGGAGCTGTTTTTT. Its protein is CASRPQDLPYTGELFF.

The chain uses TRBV27 and TRBJ1-4, with 7 positions matching TRBD1. In germline, CDR1 is MNHEY, CDR2 SMNVEV (reference sequence). The CDR3 runs 13 residues. The trim removed 5 bases at V and 13 bases at J, leaving 10 bases unmatched. The CDR3 protein is CASSIGTATSLFF. DNA of the CDR3: TGTGCCAGCAGTATCGGGACAGCCACCTCACTGTTTTTT.

The rearrangement links TRBV15 to TRBJ2-7; D is undetermined. There are 12 residues in the CDR3. V was pared by 1 base and J by 6 bases, with 7 bases between. The V gene's germline CDR1 is LNHNV and CDR2 YYDKDF (reference sequence). CDR3 coding DNA: TGTGCCACCAGCAGAGTGGTGGGCGAGCAGTACTTC. This gives the protein CATSRVVGEQYF.

In its sample, this clonotype was seen many times. V and J are TRBV28 and TRBJ2-3, with D hard to call. Trimming cost V 5 bases and J 8 bases, with 11 bases left between them. The CDR3 has 12 residues. Germline V lookup: CDR1 MDHEN, CDR2 SYDVKM. The CDR3 DNA follows: TGTGCCAGCAGTCAGCCGGTCACTACGCAGTATTTT. Translating gives CASSQPVTTQYF. Complete variable domain (other parts from reference TRBV28 and TRBJ2-3): DVKVTQSSRYLVKRTGEKVFLECVQDMDHENMFWYRQDPGLGLRLIYFSYDVKMKEKGDIPEGYSVSREKKERFSLILESASTNQTSMYLCASSQPVTTQYFGPGTRLTVL.

A few counts support this clonotype. The rearrangement links TRBV5-1 to TRBJ1-4, with TRBD1 matching 10 bases. The J segment lost 5 bases and the V segment lost 3 bases, leaving 10 bases of the junction unmatched. Per germline, CDR1 SGHRS and CDR2 YFSETQ. The CDR3 totals 17 residues. The CDR3 is CASSSMPGQGKNEKLFF. DNA of the CDR3: TGCGCCAGCAGCTCAATGCCGGGACAGGGGAAAAATGAAAAACTGTTTTTT.

This clonotype appeared many times. The chain is built from TRBV7-2 and TRBJ2-7; tentatively, D is TRBD1 or TRBD2 (6 bases each). Germline lookup yields CDR1 SGHTA and CDR2 FQGNSA. V lost 1 base to trimming and J lost 2 bases, with 15 bases between them. CDR3 length: 16 amino acids. The CDR3 here is CASSLVGGSQTYEQYF. CDR3 sequence (DNA): TGTGCCAGCAGCTTAGTAGGGGGGAGCCAAACCTACGAGCAGTACTTC. Based on the CDR3 plus reference TRBV7-2 and TRBJ2-7, the full variable domain is GAGVSQSPSNKVTEKGKDVELRCDPISGHTALYWYRQSLGQGLEFLIYFQGNSAPDKSGLPSDRFSAERTGGSVSTLTIQRTQQEDSAVYLCASSLVGGSQTYEQYFGPGTRLTVT.

This clonotype has ten or more counts. The chain employs TRBV12-3 or TRBV12-4 and TRBJ1-2; D uncertain. This CDR3 has 14 residues. The ends were cut back, 3 bases at V and 3 bases at J, with 11 bases in the middle. The CDR3 loop is CASSFKGEDYGYTF. CDR3 nucleotides: TGTGCCAGCAGTTTCAAGGGAGAAGACTATGGCTACACCTTC.

In its sample, this clonotype was seen a few times. J is TRBJ2-7 and V is TRBV6-1; D is possibly TRBD2 (5 bases). The V gene lost 10 bases and the J gene lost 3 bases, with 28 bases spanning the gap. The CDR3 runs 17 residues. The germline gives CDR1 MNHNS, CDR2 SASEGT. The CDR3 DNA sequence: TGTGCCATCTGTCCTTTTTACGGGGTCGGTGGGTGCTACGAGCAGTACTTC. This gives the protein CAICPFYGVGGCYEQYF.

The chain is built from TRBV5-5 and TRBJ1-4, with 7 bases matching TRBD1. Losses at the gene ends were 4 bases for V and 6 bases for J; bases not matched to a gene: 9. The CDR3 runs 15 residues. CDR1 and CDR2 from the germline V gene are SGHKS and YYEKEE (reference sequence). CDR3 loop: CASSRGRGQDEKLFF. The CDR3 DNA follows: TGTGCCAGCAGCAGAGGAAGGGGGCAGGATGAAAAACTGTTTTTT.

This chain joins TRBV28 and TRBJ1-2; no reliable D call. This CDR3 has 12 residues. The germline V gene encodes CDR1 MDHEN and CDR2 SYDVKM. V lost 5 bases and J 10 bases, leaving 14 bases between the germline ends. The CDR3 loop reads CASSPYGEAYTF. CDR3 DNA sequence: TGTGCCAGCAGTCCTTACGGAGAGGCCTACACCTTC.